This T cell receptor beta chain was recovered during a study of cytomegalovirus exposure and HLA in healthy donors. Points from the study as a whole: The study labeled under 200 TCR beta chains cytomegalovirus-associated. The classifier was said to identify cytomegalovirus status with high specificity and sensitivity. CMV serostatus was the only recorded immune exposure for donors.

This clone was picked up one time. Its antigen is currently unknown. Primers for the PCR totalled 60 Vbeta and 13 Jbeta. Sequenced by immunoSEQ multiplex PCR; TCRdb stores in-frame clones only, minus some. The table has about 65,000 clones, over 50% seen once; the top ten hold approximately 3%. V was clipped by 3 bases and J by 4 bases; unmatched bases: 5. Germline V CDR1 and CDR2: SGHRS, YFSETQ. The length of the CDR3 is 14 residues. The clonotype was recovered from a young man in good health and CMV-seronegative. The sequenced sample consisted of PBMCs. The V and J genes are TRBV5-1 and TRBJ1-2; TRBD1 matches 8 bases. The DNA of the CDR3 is TGCGCCAGCAGCTCCACCGGGACAGGCTATGGCTACACCTTC. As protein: CASSSTGTGYGYTF.